This TCR beta chain was profiled in a study of blood T cell repertoires in COVID-19 (dated by TCRdb to the early 2020s). With respect to the entire study: Collaborator samples came from the United States, Italy and Spain and covered acute and convalescent phases of COVID-19. Sample metadata almost always included a de-identified subject ID, COVID-19 status, age in years and sex. HLA class I and class II types, where available, came from metadata supplied by the sample provider rather than from assay-based typing. The dataset comprised deeply sampled blood TCRbeta repertoires from subjects exposed to, actively infected with, or recovered from COVID-19. The prospective study material was composed of cDNA or gDNA derived from T cells, B-cell-depleted T cells, or PBMCs. The repertoires were made available in a free public database intended to serve as a resource for research on the immune response to SARS-CoV-2. The samples were drawn from two sources: the first 160 participants of the ongoing ImmuneRACE study, and fewer than 1,500 subjects contributed by 6 global collaborators. Overall study outcomes, separate from this receptor: The quantity of clinical and demographic metadata differed by source and by participant and was supplied without curation.

The cysteine opens and the phenylalanine closes a CDR3 of 15 amino acids. The retained sequence is limited to the CDR3, 45 bases, with the frame set at the first base. Per the germline V gene (reference sequence), LNHDA is the CDR1 and SQIVND is the CDR2. The germline V and J ends show losses of 7 bases and 6 bases respectively, and no gene match explains 11 bases of the junction. TCRbeta CDR3 regions were amplified from genomic DNA by means of the immunoSEQ Assay, a bias-controlled multiplex PCR. The source study handled its data this way. Within the assay, amplification of reference gene primers was used to estimate how many nucleated cells each sample contained. To quantify the absolute abundance of each unique TCRbeta CDR3 rearrangement, sequence reads were collapsed and filtered. For each sample, productive Simpson clonality was calculated as the square root of Simpson's diversity index across productive rearrangements. Held by TCRdb, this immuneACCESS table contains in-frame sequences only and omits some clones. Under half of the omission traces to an unresolved V gene where checked; the cause of the rest is unknown. V, J and clone size are those of that table, while D and trimming were read from the DNA. The sample table lists some 100,000 clones, about nine tenths of them with a count of one. The top ten constitute 0.97% of the sample.

This clone was detected once. Its antigen remains undetermined. No base quality values were provided; no much bigger clone lies one nucleotide off. Each collaborating institution followed its own protocols to collect whole blood in K2EDTA tubes. For TCRbeta analysis, collaborator samples were shipped as frozen whole blood, as isolated PBMCs, or as DNA extracted from either sample type. This clonotype originated in a man aged 55 to 70 with acute or convalescent COVID-19. The V and J genes are TRBV19 and TRBJ1-5; TRBD1 matches 8 bases in the middle. Sequenced material: peripheral blood. The DNA sequence is TGTGCCAGTAAAAACCAGGACAGGGCGAGTCAGCCCCAGCATTTT. Protein translation: CASKNQDRASQPQHF.